This note documents a single TCR beta chain sequence. Its antigen is still unknown. Trimming left V 3 bases short and J 5 bases short, with 16 bases between. The CDR3 length is 15 residues. Germline values: CDR1 SGHVS, CDR2 FNYEAQ. One entry per CDR3 protein results from TCRdb running MiXCR on the 5' RACE reads. The sample lists 300,000 to 350,000 distinct CDR3 sequences; around 4.5% were seen once. This sample was included in a study of T cells after yellow fever vaccination. General study points: At around 96% for CD4 and about 88% for CD8, most primary-vaccination clones showed up again after the booster. Some clonotypes, a small share, were shared between CD4 and CD8 compartments. Abundant clonotypes from the bulk population could have been carried over as contaminants into FACS-sorted repertoires.

This sequence was found in a young man who received the YFV17D yellow fever vaccine. This chain uses TRBV7-6 with TRBJ2-5; tentatively, D is TRBD2 (6 bases). This specimen was PBMCs, taken 15 days after the yellow fever booster vaccination. In DNA, the CDR3 is TGTGCCAGCAGCTTGGACCCTCTTGGGGGGGAGACCCAGTACTTC. Amino acids: CASSLDPLGGETQYF.